The 6 T cell receptor beta chains given below trace back to one sample, sequenced in a study of human T cells and chemical hapten exposure (dated by TCRdb to about 2021). The sample's time point label, in plain terms: pre-sensitization, week 0. Reading the label with the study, this specimen's treatment or condition is: therapeutic diphenylcyclopropenone sensitization with weekly scalp DPC. Libraries were constructed by RACE. The reads were generated on a NextSeq 500. The raw public data were reprocessed by TCRdb itself: fastp quality trimming at Q25, MiXCR clonotype calling, in-frame beta chains only. Identical CDR3 proteins give one entry, which carries the most common genes and DNA. For this sample the table gives 80,000 to 100,000 distinct CDR3 sequences, of which around 10% were detected only once. Of the sample, around 4% falls within the top ten clones. This specimen consisted of whole blood, obtained in connection with sensitization to the hapten diphenylcyclopropenone (DPC). These receptors were obtained from a woman aged 40 to 49 with alopecia areata. Some clones in this sample may be carry-over from other donors' samples.

The J gene is TRBJ1-5, the V gene TRBV7-9; D remains unclear. The CDR3 has 12 residues. Germline V gene sequence: CDR1 SEHNR, CDR2 FQNEAQ (reference sequence). V shed 1 base and J shed 5 bases, with 3 bases lying between them. The chain's CDR3 is CASSLEYQPQHF. DNA for the CDR3: TGTGCCAGCAGCTTAGAATATCAGCCCCAGCATTTT.

The table lists this clonotype with many counts. V is TRBV9 and J is TRBJ1-4, with a possible D match to TRBD1 (6 bases). Germline lookup yields CDR1 SGDLS and CDR2 YYNGEE. The CDR3 is made up of 15 amino acids. V dropped 0 bases and J dropped 8 bases, with 14 bases sitting between them. The CDR3 loop reads CASSVGAGEGEKLFF. The CDR3 region has the DNA TGTGCCAGCAGCGTAGGGGCAGGGGAGGGCGAAAAACTGTTTTTT.

The table lists this clonotype with a few counts. The chain recombines TRBV7-3 with TRBJ2-1; D is uncertain. The CDR3 spans 14 residues. Trimming shortened V by 5 bases and J by 7 bases, and 15 bases separated the two germline ends. Germline lookup yields CDR1 SGHTA and CDR2 FQGTGA. The CDR3 is CASSPTLGVNEQFF. Here the CDR3 DNA reads TGTGCCAGCAGCCCCACCCTTGGGGTGAATGAGCAGTTCTTC.

Points on this clonotype: A read error is possible here, since a much larger clone lies one base away. The chain couples TRBV6-5 to TRBJ1-2; D gene ambiguous. V lost 11 bases to trimming and J lost 7 bases, with 11 bases between them. The CDR3 covers 10 residues. Germline-derived CDR1 and CDR2 are MNHEY and SVGAGI. The DNA for the CDR3 is TGTGCCTGCGCTGCTGCTGGCTACACCTTC. Translating it yields CACAAAGYTF.

Only a few counts were recorded for this clonotype. V usage is TRBV2 and J usage is TRBJ2-2, with 11 bases lining up with TRBD2. The CDR3 loop spans 18 amino acids. V gave up 6 bases and J gave up 5 bases; unmatched junction bases: 14. CDR1 is SNHLY and CDR2 is FYNNEI in the germline V gene. DNA of the CDR3: TGTGCCAGCAGATCCAATTCCGGGACTAGCGGTAAAACCGGGGAGCTGTTTTTT. The encoded protein is CASRSNSGTSGKTGELFF.

This clonotype came up many times. Here the CDR3 reads CASSQDQPQGYGYTF. CDR3 nucleotide sequence: TGTGCCAGCAGCCAAGATCAACCACAGGGATACGGCTACACCTTC. This chain links TRBV4-2 with TRBJ1-2, with TRBD1 as a possible D gene (6 bases). CDR1 LGHNA and CDR2 YNFKEQ come from the germline V gene. The CDR3 totals 15 residues. Trimming removed 0 bases at V and 8 bases at J, with 16 bases between.